The 22 T cell receptor beta chains given below trace back to one sample, sequenced in a study of cytomegalovirus exposure and HLA in healthy donors. Primers: 60 Vbeta forward and 13 Jbeta reverse. This table comes from immunoSEQ multiplex PCR, and its TCRdb copy is limited to in-frame clones, with some not included. In the table there are over 65,000 clones, approximately 79% of which are singletons. The sequenced material came from PBMCs. Receptor source: a human donor in good health.

This chain connects TRBV19 to TRBJ2-5; 7 bases map to TRBD2. The CDR3 length is 16 residues. V lost 5 bases and J lost 2; bases outside the gene matches: 11. Germline CDR1 reads LNHDA; CDR2 reads SQIVND (reference sequence). The CDR3 region is CASSSRLALLQETQYF. In DNA form, the CDR3 reads TGTGCCAGTAGTTCTCGACTAGCCCTACTACAAGAGACCCAGTACTTC.

The chain recombines TRBV5-4 with TRBJ2-3, with a weak D call TRBD1 (6 bases). V gave up 3 bases and J gave up 6 bases, with 11 bases separating them. This CDR3 contains 13 residues. Germline values: CDR1 SGHNT, CDR2 YYREEE (reference sequence). Written as DNA, the CDR3 is TGTGCCAGCAGCTCACAGGGTCAGGATACGCAGTATTTT. It is translated as CASSSQGQDTQYF. Supplemented by reference TRBV5-4 and TRBJ2-3, the full variable domain reads ETGVTQSPTHLIKTRGQQVTLRCSSQSGHNTVSWYQQALGQGPQFIFQYYREEENGRGNFPPRFSGLQFPNYSSELNVNALELDDSALYLCASSSQGQDTQYFGPGTRLTVL.

The V and J genes are TRBV6-5 and TRBJ2-7, with TRBD1 identical over 10 bases. The ends lost 0 bases at V and 0 bases at J; junction bases unmatched: 2. CDR3 length: 16 amino acids. The germline gives CDR1 MNHEY, CDR2 SVGAGI. CDR3 protein: CASSYSRDRGSYEQYF. The CDR3 nucleotides are TGTGCCAGCAGTTACTCCCGGGACAGGGGCTCCTACGAGCAGTACTTC.

The genes are TRBV27 and TRBJ2-2, with 9 bases aligning to TRBD1. The CDR3 runs to 19 residues. V was pared by 1 base and J by 3 bases, with 12 bases of the junction left unmatched. CDR1 is MNHEY and CDR2 is SMNVEV in the germline V gene (reference sequence). In DNA, the CDR3 is TGTGCCAGCAGTTTATTGGCCCGGGGACAGGGAGGGTACACCGGGGAGCTGTTTTTT. Translated, it gives CASSLLARGQGGYTGELFF.

The chain combines TRBV7-8 with TRBJ1-5, with 8 bases matching TRBD1. The J segment lost 5 bases and the V segment lost 2 bases, leaving 5 bases of the junction unmatched. Germline CDR1 is SGHVS and CDR2 is FQNEAQ. This CDR3 has 15 amino acids. DNA of the CDR3: TGTGCCAGCAGCTTAATACAGGGGGAAGATCAGCCCCAGCATTTT. It yields the protein CASSLIQGEDQPQHF.

A few counts support this clone. This CDR3 is also generated by other DNA sequences in the sample. This sequence joins TRBV30 and TRBJ1-5; tentatively, D is TRBD1 (5 bases). The CDR3 runs to 13 residues. V was trimmed by 2 bases and J by 5 bases, leaving 10 bases between them. Germline-derived CDR1 and CDR2 are GTSNPN and SVGIG (reference sequence). For the CDR3, the DNA is TGTGCCTGGAGTAGGGGCAGGGATCAGCCCCAGCATTTT. It codes for CAWSRGRDQPQHF.

To note about this clone: At the DNA level, this CDR3 is encoded by other sequences in the same sample as well. V is TRBV2 and J is TRBJ2-7; 7 positions match TRBD1. Germline CDR1 is SNHLY and CDR2 is FYNNEI. V gave up 8 bases and J gave up 3 bases; unmatched junction bases: 4. CDR3 length equals 12 residues. The chain's CDR3 is CASSRDSYEQYF. The CDR3 bases are TGTGCCAGCTCCAGGGACAGCTACGAGCAGTACTTC. The full variable domain, rest sourced from reference TRBV2 and TRBJ2-7, is EPEVTQTPSHQVTQMGQEVILRCVPISNHLYFYWYRQILGQKVEFLVSFYNNEISEKSEIFDDQFSVERPDGSNFTLKIRSTKLEDSAMYFCASSRDSYEQYFGPGTRLTVT.

The chain employs TRBV4-2 and TRBJ1-1, with D possibly TRBD1 on 6 matching bases. Germline V lookup: CDR1 LGHNA, CDR2 YNFKEQ. The CDR3 is 13 amino acids. The V gene lost 7 bases and the J gene lost 4 bases, with 13 bases spanning the gap. The CDR3 reads CASIIRGSTEAFF. The CDR3 region has the DNA TGTGCCAGCATCATAAGGGGGAGCACTGAAGCTTTCTTT.

The J gene is TRBJ2-7, the V gene TRBV19, with no clear D. The CDR3 contains 12 residues. The germline V gene has CDR1 LNHDA and CDR2 SQIVND (reference sequence). V lost 6 bases, J lost 2 bases, and 8 bases lay in between. The CDR3 DNA is TGTGCCAGTAGCCACCGGGCCTACGAGCAGTACTTC. Protein: CASSHRAYEQYF.

This clone occurred a few times. V and J are TRBV7-6 and TRBJ2-2, with D possibly being TRBD2 (5 bases). Trimming cost V 5 bases and J 5 bases, with 6 bases left between them. The length of the CDR3 is 12 residues. Looked up from germline, CDR1 is SGHVS and CDR2 is FNYEAQ. The CDR3 DNA is TGTGCCAGCAGCGGAGGAACCGGGGAGCTGTTTTTT. It is translated as CASSGGTGELFF.

The chain links TRBV7-8 to TRBJ2-3; the D gene is possibly TRBD2 (6 bases). V was clipped by 5 bases and J by 2 bases, with 14 bases between them. From germline, CDR1 is SGHVS and CDR2 FQNEAQ. The CDR3 contains 15 residues. The CDR3, as DNA: TGTGCCAGCAGCATCAGGGAGCGGGTCACAGATACGCAGTATTTT. Translating it yields CASSIRERVTDTQYF.

The chain joins TRBV10-2 to TRBJ2-1, with 12 bases matching TRBD2. Germline V gene sequence: CDR1 WSHSY, CDR2 SAAADI. The CDR3 runs 18 residues. With V trimmed by 2 bases and J by 1 base, 6 bases remained unmatched. CDR3 residues: CASSERTSGATSYNEQFF. CDR3 bases: TGCGCCAGCAGTGAGCGGACTAGCGGGGCCACGTCCTACAATGAGCAGTTCTTC.

The chain couples TRBV6-6 to TRBJ1-1; D might be TRBD1 (6 bases). CDR1 is MNHNY and CDR2 is SVGAGI in the germline V gene (reference sequence). The CDR3 consists of 13 residues. Trimming removed 5 bases from V and 4 bases from J, with 11 bases in between. The CDR3 DNA sequence: TGTGCCAGCAGTATAAGCAGGGGCACTGAAGCTTTCTTT. This translates into CASSISRGTEAFF.

This clone has just a few counts. The chain is built from TRBV4-3 and TRBJ1-1, with D possibly TRBD1 on 5 matching bases. Trimming cost V 3 bases and J 1 base, with 9 bases left between them. The CDR3 has 14 residues. Germline CDR1 LGHNA, CDR2 YSLEER. The CDR3 bases are TGCGCCAGCAGCCAGGCGACAGCGAACACTGAAGCTTTCTTT. Translated: CASSQATANTEAFF.

The chain recombines TRBV19 with TRBJ2-1; 7 positions agree with TRBD2. Per the germline V gene, CDR1 is LNHDA and CDR2 is SQIVND (reference sequence). The CDR3 has 12 amino acids. J gave up 9 bases and V 3 bases, and 2 bases lay outside the gene matches. The CDR3 here is CASSIWGGEQFF. Written as DNA, the CDR3 is TGTGCCAGTAGTATTTGGGGGGGTGAGCAGTTCTTC.

This clone was counted only a few times. The V call is TRBV5-1, the J call TRBJ1-5, with D possibly being TRBD1 (5 bases). There are 15 residues in the CDR3. Germline CDR1 and CDR2: SGHRS and YFSETQ. V was shortened by 3 bases and J by 4 bases, with 14 bases between the two germline ends. The CDR3 here is CASSSSGGRNQPQHF. CDR3 nucleotides: TGCGCCAGCAGCTCGAGCGGGGGGAGAAATCAGCCCCAGCATTTT.

The gene calls are TRBV30 and TRBJ1-5; no clear D gene. Germline CDR1 GTSNPN, CDR2 SVGIG (reference sequence). The CDR3 covers 14 residues. V was cut by 4 bases and J by 0 bases, with 10 bases left in between. The DNA of the CDR3 is TGTGCCTGGAAGGCGGCTAATAGCAATCAGCCCCAGCATTTT. This gives the protein CAWKAANSNQPQHF.

This sequence joins TRBV18 and TRBJ1-2; no reliable D call. Germline CDR1 KGHSH, CDR2 LQKENI. V lost 0 bases and J 3 bases, leaving 8 bases between the germline ends. The CDR3 loop spans 14 amino acids. For the CDR3, the DNA is TGTGCCAGCTCACCACCGGTGAGGGACTATGGCTACACCTTC. Translated: CASSPPVRDYGYTF.

CDR3 in amino acids: CASNRDREGLTDTQYF. In DNA, the CDR3 is TGCGCCAGCAACCGGGACAGGGAAGGCCTCACAGATACGCAGTATTTT. V and J are TRBV10-2 and TRBJ2-3, with 9 bases lining up with TRBD1. V trimming: 7 bases; J trimming: 2 bases; junction bases outside the gene matches: 10. CDR3 length equals 16 residues. CDR1 is WSHSY, CDR2 SAAADI, per germline.

The chain uses TRBV4-2 and TRBJ2-7, with 8 bases that match TRBD2. CDR1 and CDR2 (germline): LGHNA, YNFKEQ. V shed 1 base and J 3 bases; nucleotides not matched to a gene: 5. This CDR3 spans 15 amino acids. This chain's CDR3 is CASSQVSGGLYEQYF. The CDR3 nucleotides are TGTGCCAGCAGCCAAGTCAGCGGGGGTCTCTACGAGCAGTACTTC.

This clone occurred a few times. The chain has TRBV5-1 and TRBJ1-1; TRBD1 matches 7 bases. V lost 7 bases and J lost 1; bases outside the gene matches: 13. The length of the CDR3 is 16 residues. CDR1 and CDR2 from the germline V gene are SGHRS and YFSETQ. The CDR3 reads CASRSGGIRENTEAFF. The DNA of the CDR3 is TGCGCCAGCCGCTCAGGGGGGATCAGAGAGAACACTGAAGCTTTCTTT.

This clone came up once. The germline gene is not matched at one end of the junction; a read error may be the cause. V and J are TRBV5-5 and TRBJ1-1; 8 bases are a match to TRBD1. The CDR3 runs 15 residues. Germline assignment: CDR1 SGHKS and CDR2 YYEKEE (reference sequence). As DNA, the CDR3 is TGCGCCAGCAGCCAAGTTCAGACAGGGGACCATGAAGCTTTCTTT. It codes for CASSQVQTGDHEAFF.